Included here is one T cell receptor beta chain sequence, with context. Since a much larger clone is just one base distant, this may be a read error. From the RACE reads, TCRdb called clonotypes with MiXCR, one entry per CDR3 protein. The table lists 38,000 or so distinct CDR3 sequences, 8% to 10% of them singletons. CDR3 length equals 14 residues. V lost 8 bases and J lost 11, with 22 bases in between. Germline V gene data show CDR1 as SGHAT and CDR2 as FQNNGV. Time point meaning: patch test 3, about 24 weeks after DPC sensitization. Treatment specified: therapeutic diphenylcyclopropenone sensitization with weekly scalp DPC. Whole blood that had not been fractionated was the source of extracted total RNA. The data were obtained in a study of human T cells and chemical hapten exposure.

J is TRBJ2-1 and V is TRBV11-2; a possible D gene is TRBD2 (6 bases). The input for sequencing was whole blood, taken in connection with sensitization to the hapten diphenylcyclopropenone (DPC). The sequence derives from a man aged 50 or older with alopecia areata. Some clones in this sample may be carry-over from other donors' samples. The CDR3 loop is CASAPRTGGVQQFF. DNA of the CDR3: TGTGCCAGCGCTCCCCGGACTGGCGGGGTTCAGCAGTTCTTC.